This T cell receptor (beta chain) is drawn from a study of cytomegalovirus exposure and HLA in healthy donors. Study-wide results and limits: In a later analysis, productive TCRs from donors in an Asian-associated ancestry cluster reportedly carried fewer N-insertions than the cohort mean. Three CMV-associated chains proved CMV antigen-specific in vitro. Cytomegalovirus-associated TCR beta chains were listed, numbering 150 to 200. In a later analysis, compared with equally common non-associated chains, HLA-associated beta chains were more expanded.

Points on this clone: Antigen specificity is unknown.

V gave up 5 bases and J gave up 4 bases, with 14 bases separating them. This CDR3 spans 14 amino acids. Germline V gene lookup returns CDR1 MNHEY and CDR2 SVGAGI. Use of 60 Vbeta and 13 Jbeta primers characterized the PCR. The table came from immunoSEQ multiplex PCR; TCRdb's copy has only in-frame clones and leaves some out. This sample has around 100,000 clones, with approximately 83% found just once. Sequencing was carried out using PBMCs. The receptor comes from a female donor in good health and CMV-seropositive. J is TRBJ1-2 and V is TRBV6-5, with D unclear. CDR3 in DNA: TGTGCCAGCAGTCGCGACGGGATCATCTATGGCTACACCTTC. Its protein is CASSRDGIIYGYTF.